This TCR beta chain was identified during a study of blood T cell repertoires in COVID-19. Study-level background: There were acute and convalescent COVID-19 samples, and they came from the United States, Italy and Spain. The analysed material was cDNA or gDNA that came from T cells, B-cell-depleted T cells, or PBMCs.

The V and J ends lost 3 bases and 3 bases respectively, with 11 bases between them. Germline V gives CDR1 LNHDA, CDR2 SQIVND (reference sequence). The CDR3 covers 14 residues. This clone has more than one count but fewer than ten. Those enrolled in Seattle joined during active infection and were followed longitudinally afterward. The protocol was immunoSEQ multiplex PCR, while the TCRdb copy is restricted to in-frame clones and leaves out a portion. The sample has a few hundred thousand clones, approximately 83% seen once; the top ten hold 15% to 18%. Sequencing was carried out using peripheral blood. The receptor was isolated from a person between 65 and 80 years old with COVID-19, enrolled during active disease. The V call is TRBV19, the J call TRBJ1-1; D possibly corresponds to TRBD1 (5 bases). The CDR3, as DNA: TGTGCCAGTAGTATGACTCGGGGGGACACTGAAGCTTTCTTT. Its protein is CASSMTRGDTEAFF.